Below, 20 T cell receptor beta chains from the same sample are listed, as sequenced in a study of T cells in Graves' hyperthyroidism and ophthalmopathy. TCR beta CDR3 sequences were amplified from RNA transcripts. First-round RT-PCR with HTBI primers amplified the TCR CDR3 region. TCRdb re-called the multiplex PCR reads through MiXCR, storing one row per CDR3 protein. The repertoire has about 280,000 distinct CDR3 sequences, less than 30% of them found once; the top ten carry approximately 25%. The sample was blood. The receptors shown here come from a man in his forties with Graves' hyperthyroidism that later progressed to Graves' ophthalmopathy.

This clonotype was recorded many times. This CDR3 reads CASSWRTGAYEQYF. CDR3 DNA: TGCGCCAGCAGCTGGCGGACGGGCGCCTACGAGCAGTACTTC. The chain has TRBV5-1 and TRBJ2-7; D not certain. Germline CDR1 SGHRS, CDR2 YFSETQ. The CDR3 covers 14 residues. Trimming took 3 bases from V and 2 from J, leaving 12 bases between them.

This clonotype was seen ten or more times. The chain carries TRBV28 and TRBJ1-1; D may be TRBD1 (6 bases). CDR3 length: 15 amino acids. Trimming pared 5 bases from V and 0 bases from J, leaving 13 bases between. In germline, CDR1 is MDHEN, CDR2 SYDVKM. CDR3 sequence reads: CASSKGRQVNTEAFF. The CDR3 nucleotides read TGTGCCAGCAGTAAGGGAAGACAGGTGAACACTGAAGCTTTCTTT.

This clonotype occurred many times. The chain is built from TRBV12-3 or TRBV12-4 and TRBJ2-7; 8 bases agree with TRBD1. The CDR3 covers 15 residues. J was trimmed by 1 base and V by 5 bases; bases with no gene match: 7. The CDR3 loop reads CASSSPGQASYEQYF. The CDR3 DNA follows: TGTGCCAGCAGTAGCCCGGGACAGGCTTCCTACGAGCAGTACTTC.

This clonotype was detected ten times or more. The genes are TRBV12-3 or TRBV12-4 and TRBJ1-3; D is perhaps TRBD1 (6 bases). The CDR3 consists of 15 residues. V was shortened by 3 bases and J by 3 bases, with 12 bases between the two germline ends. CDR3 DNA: TGTGCCAGCAGTTTCGAAAGGGGGTTTGGAAACACCATATATTTT. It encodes CASSFERGFGNTIYF.

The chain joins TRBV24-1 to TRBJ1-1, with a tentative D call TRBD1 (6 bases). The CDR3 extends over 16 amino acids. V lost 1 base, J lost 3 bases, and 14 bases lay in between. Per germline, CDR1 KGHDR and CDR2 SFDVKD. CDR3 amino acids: CATSDLGRGADTEAFF. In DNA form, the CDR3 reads TGTGCCACCAGTGATTTAGGTCGGGGGGCGGACACTGAAGCTTTCTTT.

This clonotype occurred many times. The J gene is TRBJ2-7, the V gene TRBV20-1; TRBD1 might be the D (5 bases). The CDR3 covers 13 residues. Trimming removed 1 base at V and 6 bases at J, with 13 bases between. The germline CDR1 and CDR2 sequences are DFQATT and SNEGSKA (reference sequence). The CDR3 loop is CSARGTRAGEQYF. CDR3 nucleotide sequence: TGCAGTGCTAGAGGAACCAGGGCTGGCGAGCAGTACTTC.

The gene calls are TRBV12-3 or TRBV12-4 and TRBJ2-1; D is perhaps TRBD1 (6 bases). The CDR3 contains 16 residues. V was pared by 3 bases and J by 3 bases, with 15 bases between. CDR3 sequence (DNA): TGTGCCAGCAGTTTTAAGTTGCCAGGGGTCTACAATGAGCAGTTCTTC. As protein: CASSFKLPGVYNEQFF.

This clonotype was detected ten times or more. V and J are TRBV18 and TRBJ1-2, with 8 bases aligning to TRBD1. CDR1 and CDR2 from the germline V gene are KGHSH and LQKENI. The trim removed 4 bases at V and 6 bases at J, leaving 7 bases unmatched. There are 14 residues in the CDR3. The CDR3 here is CASSRTDRGDGYTF. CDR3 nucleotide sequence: TGTGCCAGCTCACGAACAGACAGGGGAGATGGCTACACCTTC.

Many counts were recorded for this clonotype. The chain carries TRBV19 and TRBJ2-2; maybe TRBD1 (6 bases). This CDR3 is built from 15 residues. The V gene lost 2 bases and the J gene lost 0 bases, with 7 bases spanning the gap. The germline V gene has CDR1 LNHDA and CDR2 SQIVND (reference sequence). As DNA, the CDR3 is TGTGCCAGTAGTATAAGGGGGACGAACACCGGGGAGCTGTTTTTT. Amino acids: CASSIRGTNTGELFF.

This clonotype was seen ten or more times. The CDR3 DNA sequence: TGTGCCAGCAGCTTGGTAGCACAGGGGGCCTACGAGCAGTACTTC. This encodes CASSLVAQGAYEQYF. The chain is built from TRBV5-5 and TRBJ2-7; 8 bases align to TRBD1. This CDR3 contains 15 residues. Per germline, CDR1 SGHKS and CDR2 YYEKEE (reference sequence). The V segment lost 0 bases and the J segment 2 bases; nucleotides outside the gene matches: 4.

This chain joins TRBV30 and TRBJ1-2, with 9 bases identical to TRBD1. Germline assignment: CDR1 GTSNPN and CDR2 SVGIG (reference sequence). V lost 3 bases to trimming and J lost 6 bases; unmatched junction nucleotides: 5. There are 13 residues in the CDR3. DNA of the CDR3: TGTGCCTGGAGAGAGACAGGGGGAAATGGCTACACCTTC. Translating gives CAWRETGGNGYTF.

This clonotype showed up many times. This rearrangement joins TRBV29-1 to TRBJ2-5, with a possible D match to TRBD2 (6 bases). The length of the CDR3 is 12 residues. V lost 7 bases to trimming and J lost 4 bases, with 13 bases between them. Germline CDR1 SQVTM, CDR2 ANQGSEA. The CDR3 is CSANGGTETQYF. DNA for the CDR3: TGCAGCGCCAACGGGGGAACAGAGACCCAGTACTTC.

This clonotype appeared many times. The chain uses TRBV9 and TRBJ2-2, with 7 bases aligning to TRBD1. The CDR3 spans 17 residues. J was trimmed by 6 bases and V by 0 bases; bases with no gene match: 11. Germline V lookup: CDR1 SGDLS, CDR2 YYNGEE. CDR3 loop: CASSVDDRETTPGELFF. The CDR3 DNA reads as TGTGCCAGCAGCGTAGATGACAGGGAGACCACCCCCGGGGAGCTGTTTTTT.

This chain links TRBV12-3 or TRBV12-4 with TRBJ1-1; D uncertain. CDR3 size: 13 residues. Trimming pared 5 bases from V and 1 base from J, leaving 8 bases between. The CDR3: CASSQQPNTEAFF. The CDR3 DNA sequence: TGTGCCAGCAGTCAACAGCCGAACACTGAAGCTTTCTTT.

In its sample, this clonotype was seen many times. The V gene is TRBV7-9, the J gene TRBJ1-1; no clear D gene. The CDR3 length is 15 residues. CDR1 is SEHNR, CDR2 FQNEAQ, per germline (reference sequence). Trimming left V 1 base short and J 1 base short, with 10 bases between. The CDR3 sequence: CASSLGVSQNTEAFF. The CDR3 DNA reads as TGTGCCAGCAGCTTAGGGGTGAGTCAGAACACTGAAGCTTTCTTT.

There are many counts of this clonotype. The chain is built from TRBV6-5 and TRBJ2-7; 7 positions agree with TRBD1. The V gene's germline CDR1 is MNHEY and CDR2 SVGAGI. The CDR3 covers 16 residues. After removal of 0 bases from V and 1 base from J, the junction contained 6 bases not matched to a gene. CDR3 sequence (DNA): TGTGCCAGCAGTTACTCGTCAGGGGGTGGTTCCTACGAGCAGTACTTC. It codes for CASSYSSGGGSYEQYF.

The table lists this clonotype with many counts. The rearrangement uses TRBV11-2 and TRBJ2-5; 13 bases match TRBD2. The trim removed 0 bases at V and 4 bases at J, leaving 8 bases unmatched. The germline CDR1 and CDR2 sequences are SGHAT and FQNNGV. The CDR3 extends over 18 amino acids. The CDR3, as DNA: TGTGCCAGCAGCTTAGAAGGAACTAGCGGGAGGGCCGGAGAGACCCAGTACTTC. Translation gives CASSLEGTSGRAGETQYF.

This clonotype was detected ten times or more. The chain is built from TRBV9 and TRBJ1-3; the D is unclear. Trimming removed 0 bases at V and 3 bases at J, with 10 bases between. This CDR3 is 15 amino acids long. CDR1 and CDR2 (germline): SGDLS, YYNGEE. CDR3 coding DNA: TGTGCCAGCAGCGTAGCTGTGGGAGGTGGAAACACCATATATTTT. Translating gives CASSVAVGGGNTIYF.

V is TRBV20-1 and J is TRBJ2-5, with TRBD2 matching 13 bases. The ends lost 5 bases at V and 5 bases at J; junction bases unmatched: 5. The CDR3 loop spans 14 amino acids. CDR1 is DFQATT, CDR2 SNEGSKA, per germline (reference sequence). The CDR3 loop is CSAPPTSGRETQYF. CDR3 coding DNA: TGCAGTGCTCCTCCGACTAGCGGGAGGGAGACCCAGTACTTC.

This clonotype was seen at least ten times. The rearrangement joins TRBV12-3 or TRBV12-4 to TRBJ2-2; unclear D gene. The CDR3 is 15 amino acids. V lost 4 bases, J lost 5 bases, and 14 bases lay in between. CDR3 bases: TGTGCCAGCAGTTCCTCATCTAAAAGAACCGGGGAGCTGTTTTTT. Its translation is CASSSSSKRTGELFF.